The 24 T cell receptor beta chains in this list originate from one sample, sequenced in a study of blood T cell repertoires in COVID-19. Sequencing was performed with immunoSEQ multiplex PCR; in TCRdb, only in-frame clones are kept and a portion is missing. The profile shows 150,000 to 200,000 clones, 75% to 85% of them singletons. The sample was peripheral blood. These receptors originate from a human donor in a cohort sampled during active COVID-19.

V and J are TRBV12-5 and TRBJ1-5; D may be TRBD1 (6 bases). V lost 2 bases, J lost 0 bases, and 11 bases lay in between. CDR3 length: 16 amino acids. CDR1 and CDR2 (germline): LGHNT, FRNRAP. CDR3 in DNA: TGTGCTAGTGGTTTGCTATCAGGGGTTAGCAATCAGCCCCAGCATTTT. It specifies CASGLLSGVSNQPQHF.

This clone has a single count. V and J are TRBV6-5 and TRBJ1-2, with D perhaps TRBD1 (6 bases). Germline values: CDR1 MNHEY, CDR2 SVGAGI. The length of the CDR3 is 13 residues. The V and J ends lost 5 bases and 1 base respectively, with 8 bases between them. CDR3 region: CASSQGINYGYTF. The CDR3 DNA is TGTGCCAGCAGTCAGGGGATTAACTATGGCTACACCTTC.

This clone is a singleton in its sample. The chain couples TRBV3-1 (or the pseudogene TRBV3-2) to TRBJ1-5; D is ambiguous. Germline V CDR1 and CDR2: LGHDT, YNNKEL (reference sequence). Trimming removed 1 base at V and 4 bases at J, with 5 bases between. This CDR3 is built from 13 residues. CDR3 bases: TGTGCCAGCAGCCAAGGACTAAATCAGCCCCAGCATTTT. Protein sequence: CASSQGLNQPQHF.

This clone was seen just once. The genes are TRBV11-2 and TRBJ2-7, with 12 nucleotides matching TRBD2. This CDR3 spans 16 amino acids. Germline loops: CDR1 SGHAT, CDR2 FQNNGV. V dropped 5 bases and J dropped 3; count of bases not matched to a gene: 8. The CDR3 region has the DNA TGTGCCAGCAGCAAACCCGGACTAGCGGGAAGCTACGAGCAGTACTTC. This codes for CASSKPGLAGSYEQYF.

This chain joins TRBV11-3 and TRBJ2-3, with TRBD2 identical over 13 bases. The germline V gene encodes CDR1 SGHNT and CDR2 YENEEA. After removal of 5 bases from V and 0 bases from J, the junction contained 5 bases not matched to a gene. The CDR3 consists of 17 residues. CDR3 in amino acids: CASSRTSGGSSTDTQYF. The CDR3 DNA reads TGTGCCAGCAGCCGGACTAGCGGGGGTTCTAGCACAGATACGCAGTATTTT.

V usage is TRBV5-1 and J usage is TRBJ2-5; 10 nucleotides line up with TRBD2. Germline CDR1 SGHRS, CDR2 YFSETQ. This CDR3 has 17 amino acids. After removal of 0 bases from V and 7 bases from J, the junction contained 12 bases not matched to a gene. DNA of the CDR3: TGCGCCAGCAGCTTGGGGAGACTAGCGGGCGGGCTCGGGACCCAGTACTTC. Encoded protein: CASSLGRLAGGLGTQYF. The complete variable domain, with remaining parts taken from reference TRBV5-1 and TRBJ2-5, reads KAGVTQTPRYLIKTRGQQVTLSCSPISGHRSVSWYQQTPGQGLQFLFEYFSETQRNKGNFPGRFSGRQFSNSRSEMNVSTLELGDSALYLCASSLGRLAGGLGTQYFGPGTRLLVL.

This clone was observed a single time. The V and J genes are TRBV5-4 and TRBJ2-3, with 11 nucleotides matching TRBD2. The CDR3 runs to 16 residues. V dropped 0 bases and J dropped 4; count of bases not matched to a gene: 4. Germline CDR1 SGHNT, CDR2 YYREEE (reference sequence). CDR3 protein: CASSLGLAGPADTQYF. CDR3 bases: TGTGCCAGCAGCTTGGGACTAGCGGGGCCGGCAGATACGCAGTATTTT. The full variable domain, in which reference TRBV5-4 and TRBJ2-3 provide the parts outside the CDR3, is ETGVTQSPTHLIKTRGQQVTLRCSSQSGHNTVSWYQQALGQGPQFIFQYYREEENGRGNFPPRFSGLQFPNYSSELNVNALELDDSALYLCASSLGLAGPADTQYFGPGTRLTVL.

The chain joins TRBV7-2 to TRBJ1-4, with 8 nucleotides matching TRBD1. V dropped 5 bases and J dropped 7; count of bases not matched to a gene: 9. The CDR3 spans 15 residues. From germline, CDR1 is SGHTA and CDR2 FQGNSA. The DNA for the CDR3 is TGTGCCAGCAGCCACCCAGGGGGCTTTAGTGAAAAACTGTTTTTT. Translated, it gives CASSHPGGFSEKLFF.

V is TRBV12-3 or TRBV12-4 and J is TRBJ2-5; D unclear. The CDR3 has 13 residues. With 10 bases removed from V and 2 bases from J, the gap between germline ends came to 14 bases. The CDR3 sequence: CATRPQIQETQYF. Here the CDR3 DNA reads TGTGCCACTCGACCACAGATTCAAGAGACCCAGTACTTC.

The chain links TRBV7-2 to TRBJ2-7, with TRBD2 identical over 9 bases. After removal of 2 bases from V and 9 bases from J, the junction contained 8 bases not matched to a gene. The CDR3 totals 14 residues. CDR1 and CDR2 (germline): SGHTA, FQGNSA. Here the CDR3 reads CASSLYASGKVQYF. CDR3 DNA: TGTGCCAGCAGCTTATACGCTAGCGGGAAGGTGCAGTACTTC.

The chain carries TRBV6-5 and TRBJ1-6; D ambiguous. The CDR3 extends over 14 amino acids. Germline V gene data show CDR1 as MNHEY and CDR2 as SVGAGI. Trimming cost V 2 bases and J 14 bases, with 16 bases left between them. In nucleotides, the CDR3 is TGTGCCAGCAGTTACCCCGGGGAAAGGGCGGCCCTCCACTTT. This encodes CASSYPGERAALHF.

The chain links TRBV6-5 to TRBJ1-1, with D possibly TRBD1 on 5 matching bases. The CDR3 is 14 residues long. Trimming shortened V by 2 bases and J by 2 bases, and 9 bases separated the two germline ends. CDR1 and CDR2 from the germline V gene are MNHEY and SVGAGI. CDR3 DNA sequence: TGTGCCAGCAGTTACAACAGGAAAAACACTGAAGCTTTCTTT. Amino acids: CASSYNRKNTEAFF.

This clone was counted only a few times. V and J are TRBV2 and TRBJ1-1; a weak D match, TRBD1 (5 bases). This CDR3 has 13 amino acids. V lost 4 bases and J lost 11, with 17 bases in between. Per germline, CDR1 SNHLY and CDR2 FYNNEI. CDR3: CASSVRLREGAFF. The CDR3 nucleotides read TGTGCCAGCAGTGTGCGTTTACGGGAGGGGGCTTTCTTT.

The chain joins TRBV5-5 to TRBJ2-5; 13 bases are shared with TRBD2. The CDR3 is 16 residues long. V was pared by 4 bases and J by 4 bases, with 7 bases of the junction left unmatched. Germline-derived CDR1 and CDR2 are SGHKS and YYEKEE (reference sequence). The CDR3 DNA follows: TGTGCCAGCAGCATGGGACTAGCGGGATATAGAGAGACCCAGTACTTC. As protein: CASSMGLAGYRETQYF.

V and J are TRBV24-1 and TRBJ2-5; TRBD2 matches at 11 bases. The germline V gene encodes CDR1 KGHDR and CDR2 SFDVKD. J gave up 1 base and V 4 bases, and 4 bases lay outside the gene matches. This CDR3 is 16 amino acids long. The CDR3 DNA is TGTGCCACCAGTGACGCTAGCGGGGGGACCCAAGAGACCCAGTACTTC. Translated, it gives CATSDASGGTQETQYF.

In this sample, this clone turned up once. As DNA, the CDR3 is TGTGCCAGCTCACCACCGTCCAGGGGGGCCTACGAGCAGTACTTC. This encodes CASSPPSRGAYEQYF. This chain uses TRBV18 with TRBJ2-7; D is perhaps TRBD1 (7 bases). The germline gives CDR1 KGHSH, CDR2 LQKENI. The V end lost 0 bases, the J end lost 2 bases, and 11 bases lay between the germline ends. The CDR3 consists of 15 residues.

The count of this clone is one. V usage is TRBV28 and J usage is TRBJ2-7; D not certain. CDR1 is MDHEN, CDR2 SYDVKM, per germline. This CDR3 is 14 amino acids long. Trimming removed 6 bases from V and 3 bases from J, with 15 bases in between. CDR3 region: CASSLLGQVYEQYF. The CDR3 coding sequence is TGTGCCAGCAGCCTCCTTGGGCAGGTCTACGAGCAGTACTTC.

The V and J genes are TRBV11-2 and TRBJ2-1; 8 nucleotides line up with TRBD2. Germline V gene lookup returns CDR1 SGHAT and CDR2 FQNNGV. V lost 5 bases, J lost 0 bases, and 6 bases stayed unmatched. This CDR3 contains 16 residues. This CDR3 is CASSPIGGASYNEQFF. The CDR3 DNA follows: TGTGCCAGCAGCCCCATCGGGGGGGCCTCCTACAATGAGCAGTTCTTC.

The genes are TRBV19 and TRBJ1-1, with 9 nucleotides matching TRBD1. J gave up 4 bases and V 5 bases, and 8 bases lay outside the gene matches. The CDR3 runs to 15 residues. The V gene's germline CDR1 is LNHDA and CDR2 SQIVND (reference sequence). The CDR3 sequence is CASSPITGGGTEAFF. In DNA form, the CDR3 reads TGTGCCAGTAGTCCTATTACAGGGGGCGGCACTGAAGCTTTCTTT. Drawing the rest from reference TRBV19 and TRBJ1-1, the complete variable domain is DGGITQSPKYLFRKEGQNVTLSCEQNLNHDAMYWYRQDPGQGLRLIYYSQIVNDFQKGDIAEGYSVSREKKESFPLTVTSAQKNPTAFYLCASSPITGGGTEAFFGQGTRLTVV.

The chain uses TRBV27 and TRBJ2-3; 7 bases map to TRBD2. The V segment lost 5 bases and the J segment 5 bases; nucleotides outside the gene matches: 16. Germline V lookup: CDR1 MNHEY, CDR2 SMNVEV (reference sequence). This CDR3 region has 17 residues. The CDR3 DNA follows: TGTGCCAGCAGTCCTCCCCCGGGGCGGGGGTCGTTAGATACGCAGTATTTT. It translates to CASSPPPGRGSLDTQYF.

This clone was detected only a few times. The chain uses TRBV27 and TRBJ2-1, with 8 positions matching TRBD1. With 2 bases clipped from V and 5 bases from J, the junction kept 20 bases outside the gene matches. The CDR3 runs 20 residues. Germline lookup yields CDR1 MNHEY and CDR2 SMNVEV (reference sequence). The CDR3 DNA is TGTGCCAGCAGTTTACGCCCCAGCTTTGGTTACAGGGGGACCGACAATGAGCAGTTCTTC. Its protein product is CASSLRPSFGYRGTDNEQFF.

This clone has only one observation. This chain connects TRBV20-1 to TRBJ2-5; D gene unclear. The germline CDR1 and CDR2 sequences are DFQATT and SNEGSKA (reference sequence). Trimming shortened V by 3 bases and J by 4 bases, and 3 bases separated the two germline ends. The CDR3 extends over 10 amino acids. Written as DNA, the CDR3 is TGCAGTGCTAGCTCAGAGACCCAGTACTTC. It specifies CSASSETQYF.

The gene calls are TRBV27 and TRBJ1-6; 10 bases are a match to TRBD1. The CDR3 is 17 amino acids. Germline CDR1 MNHEY, CDR2 SMNVEV (reference sequence). V was clipped by 5 bases and J by 4 bases; unmatched bases: 8. The CDR3 nucleotides read TGTGCCAGCAGTAACGCGGGACAGGGGCCTTATAATTCACCCCTCCACTTT. Its protein product is CASSNAGQGPYNSPLHF.

The V gene is TRBV11-2, the J gene TRBJ2-1, with D possibly being TRBD2 (6 bases). Germline V lookup: CDR1 SGHAT, CDR2 FQNNGV. V lost 2 bases and J 6 bases, leaving 11 bases between the germline ends. There are 14 residues in the CDR3. The CDR3 DNA sequence: TGTGCCAGCAGCTTAAGGGTAGCGGCCAATGAGCAGTTCTTC. The encoded protein is CASSLRVAANEQFF.